The 27 T cell receptor beta chains below were found in one sample sequenced in a study of blood T cell repertoires in COVID-19. Measured with immunoSEQ multiplex PCR; TCRdb has only the in-frame clones, and not every one. The table includes 110,000 or so clones, roughly 84% detected once. Sequencing input: peripheral blood. These TCRs come from a woman aged 40 to 50 with acute or convalescent COVID-19.

The J gene is TRBJ2-5, the V gene TRBV7-2; a possible D gene is TRBD2 (6 bases). Looked up from germline, CDR1 is SGHTA and CDR2 is FQGNSA. The CDR3 loop spans 15 amino acids. V dropped 3 bases and J dropped 4 bases, with 15 bases sitting between them. In nucleotides, the CDR3 is TGTGCCAGCAGCTTGGTCGGGGGAAAGGGAGAGACCCAGTACTTC. Translating it yields CASSLVGGKGETQYF.

This chain uses TRBV3-1 (or the pseudogene TRBV3-2) with TRBJ1-2; D possibly corresponds to TRBD1 (5 bases). The CDR3 runs to 14 residues. Germline V CDR1 and CDR2: LGHDT, YNNKEL (reference sequence). V was pared by 1 base and J by 4 bases, with 10 bases between. In DNA, the CDR3 is TGTGCCAGCAGCCAAGGTCAGGGCCCCTATGGCTACACCTTC. Its translation: CASSQGQGPYGYTF.

The chain has TRBV7-2 and TRBJ2-1; 10 bases agree with TRBD2. Germline CDR1 and CDR2: SGHTA and FQGNSA. J lost 6 bases, V lost 5 bases, and 4 bases had no gene match. The CDR3 covers 14 residues. The DNA of the CDR3 is TGTGCCAGCAGCGCGTCTAGCGGGGGCAATGAGCAGTTCTTC. Translated, it gives CASSASSGGNEQFF.

The V and J genes are TRBV5-4 and TRBJ1-5; the match to TRBD1 covers 8 bases. Trimming cost V 4 bases and J 7 bases; bases outside gene matches: 10. Germline CDR1 is SGHNT and CDR2 is YYREEE (reference sequence). The CDR3 runs to 15 residues. CDR3 in amino acids: CASSPGTGSGQPQHF. Here the CDR3 DNA reads TGTGCCAGCAGCCCAGGGACAGGTTCGGGACAGCCCCAGCATTTT.

The rearrangement links TRBV7-9 to TRBJ2-1, with D tentatively TRBD1 (5 bases). The CDR3 has 15 residues. V gave up 3 bases and J gave up 0 bases, with 9 bases separating them. From germline, CDR1 is SEHNR and CDR2 FQNEAQ (reference sequence). The CDR3 bases are TGTGCCAGCAGCTTGTCGACAGCCTCCTACAATGAGCAGTTCTTC. Encoded protein: CASSLSTASYNEQFF.

The genes are TRBV11-2 and TRBJ2-6; perhaps TRBD1 as D (6 bases). From germline, CDR1 is SGHAT and CDR2 FQNNGV. CDR3 length: 18 amino acids. V lost 0 bases and J 1 base, leaving 13 bases between the germline ends. The CDR3 is CASSLDQGTRSGANVLTF. The CDR3, as DNA: TGTGCCAGCAGCTTAGATCAGGGGACGAGGTCTGGGGCCAACGTCCTGACTTTC.

This chain uses TRBV14 with TRBJ2-2; possibly TRBD1 for D (6 bases). Trimming shortened V by 3 bases and J by 5 bases, and 19 bases separated the two germline ends. The germline CDR1 and CDR2 sequences are SGHDN and FVKESK. The CDR3 covers 17 residues. CDR3 loop: CASSQGSNRAKTGELFF. CDR3 DNA sequence: TGTGCCAGCAGCCAGGGGAGTAACAGGGCAAAGACCGGGGAGCTGTTTTTT.

The chain joins TRBV3-1 (or the pseudogene TRBV3-2) to TRBJ1-4; D is unclear. The CDR3 runs 15 residues. CDR1 and CDR2 from the germline V gene are LGHDT and YNNKEL (reference sequence). Trimming took 4 bases from V and 0 from J, leaving 9 bases between them. The CDR3 DNA follows: TGTGCCAGCAGCCTGCTGGAGGCAACTAATGAAAAACTGTTTTTT. The encoded protein is CASSLLEATNEKLFF.

This rearrangement joins TRBV6-2 or TRBV6-3 to TRBJ1-2; the D gene is possibly TRBD1 (5 bases). Germline V gene data show CDR1 as MNHEY and CDR2 as SVGEGT. The length of the CDR3 is 17 residues. The V end was cut by 5 bases, the J end by 6 bases, with 25 bases between. The CDR3 coding sequence is TGTGCCAGCAGTGACTTTCCACACGTCCAAAAGGGGAATGGCTACACCTTC. This encodes CASSDFPHVQKGNGYTF.

This chain connects TRBV4-1 to TRBJ1-3; tentative D call: TRBD1 (5 bases). The germline CDR1 and CDR2 sequences are MGHRA and YSYEKL. CDR3 length equals 17 residues. The V end lost 2 bases, the J end lost 0 bases, and 14 bases lay between the germline ends. DNA for the CDR3: TGCGCCAGCAGCCAAACTGGGGCGGGACTCTCTGGAAACACCATATATTTT. It specifies CASSQTGAGLSGNTIYF.

The chain has TRBV20-1 and TRBJ1-1, with unresolved D. V lost 6 bases to trimming and J lost 8 bases, with 13 bases between them. The V gene's germline CDR1 is DFQATT and CDR2 SNEGSKA (reference sequence). CDR3 length: 11 residues. As DNA, the CDR3 is TGCAGTGCACCGAGGGTCAAAGAAGCTTTCTTT. As protein: CSAPRVKEAFF.

The chain carries TRBV2 and TRBJ2-1, with 8 bases lining up with TRBD2. The CDR3 extends over 16 amino acids. J lost 4 bases, V lost 6 bases, and 11 bases had no gene match. CDR1 is SNHLY, CDR2 FYNNEI, per germline. As DNA, the CDR3 is TGTGCCAGCAGCCAAAGGGGCCAGCGGGGGTACAATGAGCAGTTCTTC. The encoded protein is CASSQRGQRGYNEQFF.

This chain connects TRBV11-3 to TRBJ2-1, with 12 bases matching TRBD2. The germline gives CDR1 SGHNT, CDR2 YENEEA. V lost 2 bases to trimming and J lost 4 bases; unmatched junction nucleotides: 3. The CDR3 has 16 residues. This CDR3 reads CASSLFTSGGYNEQFF. DNA for the CDR3: TGTGCCAGCAGCTTATTCACTAGCGGGGGGTACAATGAGCAGTTCTTC.

The chain uses TRBV6-5 and TRBJ2-7; 11 bases match TRBD1. With 4 bases clipped from V and 5 bases from J, the junction kept 4 bases outside the gene matches. Looked up from germline, CDR1 is MNHEY and CDR2 is SVGAGI. The CDR3 consists of 14 residues. Written as DNA, the CDR3 is TGTGCCAGCAGTTTTCGGGACAGGGGGGACGAGCAGTACTTC. This sequence encodes CASSFRDRGDEQYF.

V and J are TRBV12-5 and TRBJ1-5, with D maybe TRBD1 (5 bases). Trimming took 3 bases from V and 2 from J, leaving 8 bases between them. The germline gives CDR1 LGHNT, CDR2 FRNRAP. This CDR3 has 14 residues. The CDR3 region is CASGFGGGNQPQHF. The CDR3 region has the DNA TGTGCTAGTGGTTTTGGGGGGGGCAATCAGCCCCAGCATTTT.

This rearrangement joins TRBV27 to TRBJ2-7; D possibly corresponds to TRBD2 (5 bases). Germline CDR1 reads MNHEY; CDR2 reads SMNVEV (reference sequence). V was clipped by 5 bases and J by 0 bases, with 11 bases between them. The CDR3 has 14 amino acids. This CDR3 is CASSQRRGSYEQYF. The CDR3 coding sequence is TGTGCCAGCAGTCAACGACGGGGCTCCTACGAGCAGTACTTC.

The chain links TRBV6-5 to TRBJ1-1; TRBD1 aligns across 8 bases. V was clipped by 5 bases and J by 3 bases; unmatched bases: 8. Germline V gene lookup returns CDR1 MNHEY and CDR2 SVGAGI. The CDR3 loop spans 15 amino acids. CDR3 protein: CASSPRQGRYTEAFF. The CDR3 coding sequence is TGTGCCAGCAGTCCGAGACAGGGGCGGTACACTGAAGCTTTCTTT.

This rearrangement joins TRBV19 to TRBJ1-2; possibly TRBD1 for D (5 bases). V lost 8 bases to trimming and J lost 2 bases, with 12 bases between them. The germline gives CDR1 LNHDA, CDR2 SQIVND (reference sequence). The CDR3 loop spans 13 amino acids. In nucleotides, the CDR3 is TGTGCCAGTGACCCGGGACTCAACTATGGCTACACCTTC. The encoded protein is CASDPGLNYGYTF.

V is TRBV9 and J is TRBJ2-5, with D possibly matching TRBD2 (6 bases). The CDR3 extends over 20 amino acids. V gave up 4 bases and J gave up 6 bases, with 34 bases separating them. Germline CDR1 SGDLS, CDR2 YYNGEE. The CDR3 here is CASSPRLAGSTMGYSKTQYF. As DNA, the CDR3 is TGTGCCAGCAGCCCCCGCCTGGCGGGATCCACAATGGGATATTCGAAGACCCAGTACTTC. The variable domain in full, completed from reference TRBV9 and TRBJ2-5, reads DSGVTQTPKHLITATGQRVTLRCSPRSGDLSVYWYQQSLDQGLQFLIQYYNGEERAKGNILERFSAQQFPDLHSELNLSSLELGDSALYFCASSPRLAGSTMGYSKTQYFGPGTRLLVL.

The chain carries TRBV5-1 and TRBJ1-6; D is unresolved. The CDR3 extends over 17 amino acids. The V end lost 4 bases, the J end lost 5 bases, and 19 bases lay between the germline ends. Germline V gene sequence: CDR1 SGHRS, CDR2 YFSETQ. The CDR3 bases are TGCGCCAGCAGCCAGGTCTTAGGAGGCGGTAATAATTCACCCCTCCACTTT. The encoded protein is CASSQVLGGGNNSPLHF. Full variable domain (outside the CDR3, taken from reference TRBV5-1 and TRBJ1-6): KAGVTQTPRYLIKTRGQQVTLSCSPISGHRSVSWYQQTPGQGLQFLFEYFSETQRNKGNFPGRFSGRQFSNSRSEMNVSTLELGDSALYLCASSQVLGGGNNSPLHFGNGTRLTVT.

This rearrangement joins TRBV7-3 to TRBJ1-6, with TRBD1 as a possible D gene (6 bases). CDR1 is SGHTA, CDR2 FQGTGA, per germline. V was cut by 3 bases and J by 5 bases, with 8 bases left in between. The CDR3 is 14 amino acids. The CDR3 DNA follows: TGTGCCAGCAGCTTTGGGACAAATAATTCACCCCTCCACTTT. Translation: CASSFGTNNSPLHF.

The rearrangement links TRBV9 to TRBJ2-7; 7 bases match TRBD1. V dropped 1 base and J dropped 3; count of bases not matched to a gene: 7. Per germline, CDR1 SGDLS and CDR2 YYNGEE. CDR3 size: 15 residues. The CDR3 coding sequence is TGTGCCAGCAGCGTACAGGGGGAACGGGTCTACGAGCAGTACTTC. Translation gives CASSVQGERVYEQYF.

The chain joins TRBV11-2 to TRBJ2-1; D not certain. V lost 1 base and J lost 7, with 2 bases in between. This CDR3 contains 11 residues. In germline, CDR1 is SGHAT, CDR2 FQNNGV. The CDR3 DNA reads TGTGCCAGCAGCTTAGTAAATGAGCAGTTCTTC. Protein sequence: CASSLVNEQFF.

This chain connects TRBV5-1 to TRBJ2-1; 7 nucleotides align to TRBD1. Trimming cost V 4 bases and J 7 bases; bases outside gene matches: 8. Germline CDR1 SGHRS, CDR2 YFSETQ. The CDR3 is made up of 14 amino acids. The CDR3 DNA follows: TGCGCCAGCAGCCCCGACAGGGTACGAAATGAGCAGTTCTTC. Translated: CASSPDRVRNEQFF.

The CDR3 nucleotides read TGTGCCAGCAGCCAGAGGGCAACCTACGAGCAGTACTTC. The encoded protein is CASSQRATYEQYF. J is TRBJ2-7 and V is TRBV7-8; D perhaps matches TRBD2 (5 bases). The germline V and J ends were trimmed by 5 bases and 2 bases, with 10 bases remaining between them. Germline V CDR1 and CDR2: SGHVS, FQNEAQ. The CDR3 sequence is 13 residues long.

This clone was seen more than once but under ten times. The chain joins TRBV5-1 to TRBJ2-3, with D tentatively TRBD2 (7 bases). V gave up 5 bases and J gave up 2 bases, with 15 bases separating them. The CDR3 loop spans 15 amino acids. The germline CDR1 and CDR2 sequences are SGHRS and YFSETQ. The CDR3 DNA reads as TGCGCCAGCAGTCTCCCGGGGGGCGACACAGATACGCAGTATTTT. It yields the protein CASSLPGGDTDTQYF.

The rearrangement uses TRBV5-4 and TRBJ1-2; 9 bases fit TRBD1. The CDR3 length is 15 residues. Germline CDR1 and CDR2: SGHNT and YYREEE (reference sequence). V shed 0 bases and J 5 bases; nucleotides not matched to a gene: 5. The CDR3 DNA sequence: TGTGCCAGCAGCTTGGTGGGACAGGGTTCATATGGCTACACCTTC. Amino acids: CASSLVGQGSYGYTF.